Listed here is a single T cell receptor (beta chain). Source study methods: Amplifying reference gene primers gave estimates of nucleated cell counts. The repertoire was sequenced with immunoSEQ multiplex PCR; TCRdb's copy has only in-frame clones and lacks some. Clonal size and the V and J genes are those of that table, whereas D and trimming came from the DNA. This table holds 37,000 or so clones, 75% to 90% found once. The CDR3 contains 14 residues. V shed 5 bases, J shed 2 bases, and the junction held 4 bases outside the gene matches. Germline CDR1 and CDR2: SGHTA and FQGNSA. The record originates from a study of blood T cell repertoires in COVID-19. Study overall: T cells, B-cell-depleted T cells, or PBMCs provided the cDNA or gDNA that served as material.

This TCR was recovered from a man between 65 and 85 years old with acute or convalescent COVID-19. The J gene is TRBJ2-5, the V gene TRBV7-2; 8 positions agree with TRBD1. The sequencing input was peripheral blood. The CDR3 loop reads CASSPGDRQETQYF. DNA of the CDR3: TGTGCCAGCAGCCCAGGGGACAGGCAAGAGACCCAGTACTTC.